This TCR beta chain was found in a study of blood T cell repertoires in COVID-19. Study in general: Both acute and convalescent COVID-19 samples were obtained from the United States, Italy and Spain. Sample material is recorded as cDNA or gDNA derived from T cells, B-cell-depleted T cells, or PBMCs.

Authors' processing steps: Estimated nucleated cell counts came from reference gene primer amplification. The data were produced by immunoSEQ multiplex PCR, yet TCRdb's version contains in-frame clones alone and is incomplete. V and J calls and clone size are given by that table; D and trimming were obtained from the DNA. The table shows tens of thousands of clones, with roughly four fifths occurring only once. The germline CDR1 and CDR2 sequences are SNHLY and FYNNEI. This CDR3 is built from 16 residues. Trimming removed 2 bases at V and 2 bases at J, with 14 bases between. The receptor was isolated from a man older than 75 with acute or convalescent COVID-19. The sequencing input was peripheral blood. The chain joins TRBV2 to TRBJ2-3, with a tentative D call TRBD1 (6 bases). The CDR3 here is CASSELGTLNTDTQYF. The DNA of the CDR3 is TGTGCCAGCAGTGAATTAGGGACACTAAACACAGATACGCAGTATTTT.